This T cell receptor beta chain was obtained from a study of OX40 agonist ivuxolimab in advanced cancers. Looking at the study overall: A partial response was reached by three patients: one with hepatocellular carcinoma and two with cutaneous melanoma.

Here immunoSEQ multiplex PCR was the method, and the copy in TCRdb shows in-frame clones only, minus some. In the table there are some 90,000 clones, approximately 91% of which are singletons. The germline gives CDR1 SQVTM, CDR2 ANQGSEA. V was pared by 6 bases and J by 5 bases, with 13 bases between. This CDR3 contains 12 residues. Study-level points and caveats: Low normalized clonal expansion also occurred in some nonresponding patients. Averaging showed that CD8+ T cells had more expanded clones than CD4+ did.

To note about this clone: What it binds is not known.

The sample here was CD4+ or CD8+ T cells sorted from blood, taken in a trial of the OX40 agonist ivuxolimab. The sequence derives from an adult with an advanced solid tumor such as melanoma, head and neck, liver or kidney cancer. This rearrangement joins TRBV29-1 to TRBJ1-1; D gene uncertain. The CDR3 bases are TGCAGCGTCCCGGGTAGAGGGACTGAAGCTTTCTTT. It specifies CSVPGRGTEAFF.